The text below deals with one T cell receptor (beta chain). This CDR3 is built from 12 residues. Germline CDR1 reads GTSNPN; CDR2 reads SVGIG (reference sequence). The V gene lost 3 bases and the J gene lost 7 bases, with 7 bases spanning the gap. The data were taken from a study of cytomegalovirus exposure and HLA in healthy donors. PCR was performed using 60 Vbeta and 13 Jbeta primers. The assay was immunoSEQ multiplex PCR, and TCRdb's table has in-frame clones only and misses some. The profile covers some 85,000 clones, with about 80% appearing a single time and more than 1.3% taken by the ten largest.

The receptor was derived from a male donor in good health and CMV-seronegative. Sequenced material: PBMCs. The chain employs TRBV30 and TRBJ1-6; no reliable D call. CDR3 coding DNA: TGTGCCTGGAGATCGTCGAATTCACCCCTCCACTTT. It specifies CAWRSSNSPLHF.